The T cell receptor (beta chain) under discussion was sequenced for a study of shared clonotypes between healthy human individuals. Study overall: Three CD4 naive, three CD4 memory, two CD8 naive and one CD8 memory plate were used per donor.

The repertoire was sequenced with immunoSEQ multiplex PCR; TCRdb's copy has only in-frame clones and lacks some. The sample lists hundreds of thousands of clones, around nine tenths occurring once. V dropped 3 bases and J dropped 4 bases, with 10 bases sitting between them. Germline CDR1 SGHTA, CDR2 FQGNSA. The CDR3 length is 13 residues. Material: memory CD8+ T cells sorted from blood. As for subset: CD45RO+ cells pooled with CCR7-negative TemRA cells. The chain links TRBV7-2 to TRBJ2-7; perhaps TRBD1 as D (5 bases). The origin of this receptor is a man aged 18 to 35 in good health. CDR3 DNA: TGTGCCAGCAGCTTGTTCCCAGGGTACGAGCAGTACTTC. This codes for CASSLFPGYEQYF.